The 20 T cell receptor beta chains below were found in one sample sequenced in a study of shared clonotypes between healthy human individuals (dated by TCRdb to 2020 to 2022). The library was obtained by the immunoSEQ multiplex PCR assay. The table comes from immuneACCESS by way of TCRdb, which keeps in-frame sequences with V and J called. Part of the clones is missing from these tables; in studies checked, under half for an unresolved V gene and the rest for unknown reasons. The table for this sample lists some 300,000 clones; around 70% of them were counted only once. Together, the top ten hold 10% of the sample. The source material was memory CD4+ T cells sorted from blood. The sample's cell subset or site label, decoded: CD45RA-negative fraction. The source is a man aged 30 to 45 in good health.

This clone turned up a few times. This chain joins TRBV19 and TRBJ2-1; tentatively, D is TRBD1 (6 bases). V was clipped by 7 bases and J by 9 bases, with 10 bases between them. The CDR3 runs 11 residues. The germline CDR1 and CDR2 sequences are LNHDA and SQIVND (reference sequence). The CDR3 DNA is TGTGCCAGTACTAAAGGGGGTGAGCAGTTCTTC. Its translation is CASTKGGEQFF.

V usage is TRBV6-1 and J usage is TRBJ1-2, with 9 bases lining up with TRBD1. This CDR3 spans 16 amino acids. CDR1 MNHNS and CDR2 SASEGT come from the germline V gene. Unmatched junction bases numbered 6, after V lost 0 bases and J lost 4 bases. The CDR3 DNA sequence: TGTGCCAGCAGTGAAGCCGGGACAGGGTGGTCCTATGGCTACACCTTC. It is translated as CASSEAGTGWSYGYTF.

This clone was seen many times. The genes are TRBV27 and TRBJ1-2; 7 bases line up with TRBD1. The junction had 7 bases not matched to a gene; V was cut back by 4 bases and J by 8 bases. Germline-derived CDR1 and CDR2 are MNHEY and SMNVEV (reference sequence). The CDR3 is made up of 13 amino acids. For the CDR3, the DNA is TGTGCCAGCAGTTGGGGACAGCAAGGCGGCTACACCTTC. It specifies CASSWGQQGGYTF.

V and J are TRBV4-2 and TRBJ2-7; no reliable D call. Germline V gives CDR1 LGHNA, CDR2 YNFKEQ. This CDR3 contains 12 residues. V was pared by 1 base and J by 2 bases, with 3 bases between. The CDR3 region has the DNA TGTGCCAGCAGCCAAGGGGCCTACGAGCAGTACTTC. Translated, it gives CASSQGAYEQYF.

This chain links TRBV28 with TRBJ2-7, with 7 positions matching TRBD1. V shed 6 bases and J 6 bases; nucleotides not matched to a gene: 8. The germline V gene has CDR1 MDHEN and CDR2 SYDVKM. The CDR3 consists of 13 residues. This chain's CDR3 is CASSLQGIGEQYF. DNA of the CDR3: TGTGCCAGCAGCCTACAGGGGATCGGCGAGCAGTACTTC.

The rearrangement links TRBV19 to TRBJ2-2; no definite D call. Deletions cut 1 base from V and 7 bases from J, with 7 bases between. The germline V gene encodes CDR1 LNHDA and CDR2 SQIVND (reference sequence). This CDR3 region has 13 residues. Here the CDR3 reads CASSIVLGGELFF. The CDR3 DNA reads TGTGCCAGTAGTATAGTATTAGGCGGGGAGCTGTTTTTT.

This clone was detected many times. This chain uses TRBV25-1 with TRBJ2-7; D is uncertain. V was clipped by 7 bases and J by 7 bases, with 17 bases between them. The CDR3 runs 13 residues. Germline values: CDR1 MGHDK, CDR2 SYGVNS. This CDR3 is CASKGQAYREQYF. The CDR3 coding sequence is TGTGCCAGCAAGGGTCAGGCCTATCGGGAGCAGTACTTC.

CDR3 DNA sequence: TGTGCCAGCAGCTTAGAGGGGCAAACAGATACGCAGTATTTT. Encoded protein: CASSLEGQTDTQYF. The chain employs TRBV7-3 and TRBJ2-3; D is perhaps TRBD1 or TRBD2 (5 bases each). The CDR3 spans 14 residues. CDR1 and CDR2 from the germline V gene are SGHTA and FQGTGA. V was pared by 2 bases and J by 3 bases, with 9 bases between.

J is TRBJ2-2 and V is TRBV9; the D gene could be TRBD1 or TRBD2 (5 bases each). CDR1 is SGDLS, CDR2 YYNGEE, per germline. V dropped 0 bases and J dropped 4 bases, with 22 bases sitting between them. This CDR3 contains 19 residues. The CDR3: CASSVEPRAGNRRTGELFF. The CDR3 coding sequence is TGTGCCAGCAGCGTAGAGCCGCGGGCAGGGAATCGTCGCACCGGGGAGCTGTTTTTT.

V and J are TRBV18 and TRBJ1-1; D not certain. V was trimmed by 3 bases and J by 6 bases, leaving 20 bases between them. The germline CDR1 and CDR2 sequences are KGHSH and LQKENI. The CDR3 has 16 amino acids. Written as DNA, the CDR3 is TGTGCCAGCTCACCCCCGATAGCCCTATCGAAGGCTGAAGCTTTCTTT. This encodes CASSPPIALSKAEAFF.

CDR3 nucleotides: TGTGCCAGTACTGAGGGGTACCAGCCCCAGCATTTT. Residues: CASTEGYQPQHF. The chain links TRBV19 to TRBJ1-5, with a weak D call TRBD1 (5 bases). Trimming took 7 bases from V and 7 from J, leaving 11 bases between them. In germline, CDR1 is LNHDA, CDR2 SQIVND (reference sequence). CDR3 length equals 12 residues.

This rearrangement joins TRBV18 to TRBJ2-4; D uncertain. Looked up from germline, CDR1 is KGHSH and CDR2 is LQKENI. V dropped 0 bases and J dropped 0 bases, with 3 bases sitting between them. The CDR3 has 14 amino acids. CDR3 nucleotide sequence: TGTGCCAGCTCACCACCGATAGCCAAAAACATTCAGTACTTC. Its protein is CASSPPIAKNIQYF.

This clone appeared once. The chain carries TRBV5-8 and TRBJ1-2, with a tentative D call TRBD1 (5 bases). The CDR3 runs 16 residues. Per germline, CDR1 SGHTS and CDR2 YDEGEE. Trimming pared 3 bases from V and 5 bases from J, leaving 20 bases between. The CDR3 reads CASSYLGASEGYGYTF. CDR3 in DNA: TGTGCCAGCAGCTACTTAGGGGCATCGGAGGGTTATGGCTACACCTTC.

The chain employs TRBV2 and TRBJ2-1, with 9 bases identical to TRBD2. V trimming: 4 bases; J trimming: 2 bases; junction bases outside the gene matches: 9. The CDR3 contains 17 residues. Germline CDR1 reads SNHLY; CDR2 reads FYNNEI. The CDR3 DNA follows: TGTGCCAGCAGTGGTAGCGGGAGTAGGTCACCCTACAATGAGCAGTTCTTC. This gives the protein CASSGSGSRSPYNEQFF. The full variable domain, its missing parts supplied by reference TRBV2 and TRBJ2-1, is EPEVTQTPSHQVTQMGQEVILRCVPISNHLYFYWYRQILGQKVEFLVSFYNNEISEKSEIFDDQFSVERPDGSNFTLKIRSTKLEDSAMYFCASSGSGSRSPYNEQFFGPGTRLTVL.

V and J are TRBV10-3 and TRBJ2-7, with 8 bases identical to TRBD1. The CDR3 loop spans 14 amino acids. V was clipped by 3 bases and J by 3 bases; unmatched bases: 4. Germline CDR1 ENHRY, CDR2 SYGVKD. DNA for the CDR3: TGTGCCATCAGTGACCCCAGGGGGCACTACGAGCAGTACTTC. Its protein product is CAISDPRGHYEQYF.

The V call is TRBV2, the J call TRBJ2-2, with TRBD2 matching 7 bases. Germline V CDR1 and CDR2: SNHLY, FYNNEI. Trimming cost V 5 bases and J 4 bases; bases outside gene matches: 7. CDR3 length: 15 amino acids. The CDR3 reads CASSREGRGTGELFF. In DNA form, the CDR3 reads TGTGCCAGCAGTCGCGAGGGGAGGGGCACCGGGGAGCTGTTTTTT.

The genes are TRBV23-1 and TRBJ1-5; no definite D call. TRBV23-1 is an open reading frame whose function is uncertain. V was cut by 8 bases and J by 0 bases, with 14 bases left in between. The CDR3 is 15 amino acids. The CDR3 sequence: CASVKGGPSNQPQHF. The CDR3 DNA sequence: TGCGCCAGCGTTAAGGGAGGCCCTAGCAATCAGCCCCAGCATTTT.

This clone occurred a few times. The chain has TRBV9 and TRBJ2-7, with TRBD1 matching over 8 bases. The CDR3 loop spans 14 amino acids. V dropped 5 bases and J dropped 3; count of bases not matched to a gene: 7. Germline values: CDR1 SGDLS, CDR2 YYNGEE. CDR3 region: CASSRTGQVYEQYF. Here the CDR3 DNA reads TGTGCCAGCAGTCGCACGGGACAGGTCTACGAGCAGTACTTC.

The chain recombines TRBV27 with TRBJ1-5; D remains ambiguous. CDR1 is MNHEY, CDR2 SMNVEV, per germline (reference sequence). This CDR3 is 14 amino acids long. V was shortened by 0 bases and J by 7 bases, with 10 bases between the two germline ends. The CDR3 sequence: CASSLSRGAQPQHF. CDR3 bases: TGTGCCAGCAGTTTATCTCGGGGAGCGCAGCCCCAGCATTTT.

The chain employs TRBV6-5 and TRBJ1-2; D remains ambiguous. The ends were cut back, 4 bases at V and 8 bases at J, with 8 bases in the middle. Per germline, CDR1 MNHEY and CDR2 SVGAGI. The CDR3 is made up of 11 amino acids. The CDR3, as DNA: TGTGCCAGCAGTTCACTAGCGGGCTACACCTTC. Protein product: CASSSLAGYTF.